One and the same sample provided the 3 T cell receptor beta chains below, sequenced in a study of shared clonotypes between healthy human individuals. Profiling relied on immunoSEQ multiplex PCR, and the TCRdb table lists in-frame clones only, not all of them. The sample contains roughly 400,000 clones, roughly 96% of which appear only once. Sequencing was carried out using memory CD8+ T cells sorted from blood. Subset specified: CD45RO+ cells pooled with CCR7-negative TemRA cells. These receptors were taken from a man aged 25 to 40 in good health.

The genes are TRBV6-5 and TRBJ2-5, with 9 nucleotides matching TRBD2. Germline V gene lookup returns CDR1 MNHEY and CDR2 SVGAGI. The CDR3 is 15 amino acids. V lost 0 bases and J lost 5; bases outside the gene matches: 4. The CDR3 DNA follows: TGTGCCAGCAGTTACTCGGCGGGAGGGCCGGAGACCCAGTACTTC. It specifies CASSYSAGGPETQYF.

The gene calls are TRBV27 and TRBJ2-3; 9 bases are shared with TRBD2. Germline assignment: CDR1 MNHEY and CDR2 SMNVEV (reference sequence). With 6 bases clipped from V and 6 bases from J, the junction kept 13 bases outside the gene matches. This CDR3 comprises 16 residues. CDR3: CASSRTSDSLWDTQYF. The CDR3 nucleotides read TGTGCCAGCAGCCGGACTAGCGATTCTCTTTGGGATACGCAGTATTTT.

The chain carries TRBV2 and TRBJ1-1; no reliable D call. The CDR3 is 13 residues long. Between the trimmed V and J ends, which lost 10 bases and 3 bases, there was a span of 15 bases. Germline lookup yields CDR1 SNHLY and CDR2 FYNNEI. The CDR3 sequence: CATVGVQDTEAFF. In DNA, the CDR3 is TGTGCCACCGTTGGGGTTCAGGACACTGAAGCTTTCTTT.